This entry is about one T cell receptor beta chain. Its antigen is unidentified. This entry is derived from a study of cytotoxic CD8 clonotypes in ibrutinib-treated CLL. Using immunoSEQ multiplex PCR, the repertoire was profiled, and TCRdb retains in-frame clones only, with some absent. The sample comprises some 35,000 clones, 69% of which are singletons, and roughly 25% rests with the top ten. From germline, CDR1 is MDHEN and CDR2 SYDVKM. J gave up 4 bases and V 3 bases, and 7 bases lay outside the gene matches. This CDR3 region has 15 residues. Findings and limits, study-wide: A difference in sampling times existed between sustained-remission and progressing patients. Clonality climbed at ibrutinib response, then dropped toward baseline at progression.

The rearrangement joins TRBV28 to TRBJ2-7, with 9 bases that match TRBD2. The sequenced sample was PBMCs, obtained before ibrutinib treatment. The receptor was isolated from a human donor with chronic lymphocytic leukemia. CDR3 sequence: CASSLDTLAGYEQYF. CDR3 sequence (DNA): TGTGCCAGCAGTTTGGATACACTAGCGGGTTACGAGCAGTACTTC.